These 20 T cell receptor beta chains were all obtained from the same sample, sequenced in a study of blood T cell repertoires in COVID-19. Data came from immunoSEQ multiplex PCR; TCRdb stores just in-frame clones and leaves some out. The sample lists about 100,000 clones; approximately 81% were seen once. Sequenced sample: peripheral blood. Receptor source: a woman in her seventies with active or convalescent COVID-19.

This chain uses TRBV7-3 with TRBJ2-3; D is unresolved. The V and J ends lost 0 bases and 3 bases respectively, with 13 bases between them. Germline V gene lookup returns CDR1 SGHTA and CDR2 FQGTGA. The CDR3 totals 16 residues. The DNA for the CDR3 is TGTGCCAGCAGCTTAACCGGGTCAACCGGGACAGATACGCAGTATTTT. Protein product: CASSLTGSTGTDTQYF.

CDR3 sequence (DNA): TGTGCCACCAGTGAGACAGGGTTCTACGAGCAGTACTTC. This gives the protein CATSETGFYEQYF. The rearrangement uses TRBV24-1 and TRBJ2-7, with 7 bases fitting TRBD1. Germline CDR1 is KGHDR and CDR2 is SFDVKD. The CDR3 loop spans 13 amino acids. Trimming took 4 bases from V and 3 from J; bases not matched to a gene: 2.

V gene TRBV5-1 combines with J gene TRBJ1-1; no firm D call. Per germline, CDR1 SGHRS and CDR2 YFSETQ. V was shortened by 4 bases and J by 5 bases, with 6 bases between the two germline ends. This CDR3 has 11 residues. CDR3 sequence: CASSEETEAFF. The CDR3 nucleotides read TGCGCCAGCAGCGAGGAGACTGAAGCTTTCTTT.

J is TRBJ1-4 and V is TRBV28; weak D call: TRBD1 (5 bases). Trimming left V 3 bases short and J 5 bases short, with 13 bases between. The CDR3 has 15 residues. The germline gives CDR1 MDHEN, CDR2 SYDVKM. The CDR3 protein is CASSFHGGGNEKLFF. In DNA form, the CDR3 reads TGTGCCAGCAGTTTCCACGGGGGGGGAAATGAAAAACTGTTTTTT.

The J gene is TRBJ1-1, the V gene TRBV5-5; D is unresolved. The CDR3 is 15 amino acids. Germline V gene sequence: CDR1 SGHKS, CDR2 YYEKEE (reference sequence). Trimming cost V 1 base and J 0 bases, with 10 bases left between them. The CDR3 spells CASSLSTNMNTEAFF. CDR3 DNA sequence: TGTGCCAGCAGCTTGAGTACAAATATGAACACTGAAGCTTTCTTT.

The rearrangement joins TRBV20-1 to TRBJ1-4; weak D call: TRBD1 (5 bases). With 5 bases removed from V and 8 bases from J, the gap between germline ends came to 9 bases. The V gene's germline CDR1 is DFQATT and CDR2 SNEGSKA (reference sequence). This CDR3 contains 11 residues. Here the CDR3 DNA reads TGCAGTGCTTGGGGCAGGGAAAAACTGTTTTTT. Its protein product is CSAWGREKLFF.

CDR3 amino acids: CATSRGGSSYNEQFF. As DNA, the CDR3 is TGTGCCACCTCTCGAGGCGGGAGCTCCTACAATGAGCAGTTCTTC. This chain joins TRBV24-1 and TRBJ2-1; TRBD2 matches at 7 bases. Germline V gene sequence: CDR1 KGHDR, CDR2 SFDVKD. V gave up 9 bases and J gave up 0 bases; unmatched junction bases: 7. This CDR3 comprises 15 residues.

The chain couples TRBV18 to TRBJ1-2, with TRBD1 identical over 9 bases. Germline V gene lookup returns CDR1 KGHSH and CDR2 LQKENI. V lost 5 bases to trimming and J lost 7 bases; unmatched junction nucleotides: 8. This CDR3 has 14 residues. CDR3 residues: CASSRDREDVGYTF. The CDR3 coding sequence is TGTGCCAGCTCAAGGGACAGGGAGGATGTTGGCTACACCTTC. Filled out from reference TRBV18 and TRBJ1-2, the complete variable domain reads NAGVMQNPRHLVRRRGQEARLRCSPMKGHSHVYWYRQLPEEGLKFMVYLQKENIIDESGMPKERFSAEFPKEGPSILRIQQVVRGDSAAYFCASSRDREDVGYTFGSGTRLTVV.

The chain uses TRBV2 and TRBJ1-2; D uncertain. CDR1 is SNHLY and CDR2 is FYNNEI in the germline V gene. The CDR3 loop spans 12 amino acids. V was clipped by 1 base and J by 6 bases, with 6 bases between them. In DNA form, the CDR3 reads TGTGCCAGCAGTGAAGTTCAGAATGGCTACACCTTC. As protein: CASSEVQNGYTF.

This clone was seen only a few times. V and J are TRBV11-3 and TRBJ1-1, with TRBD1 as a possible D gene (5 bases). The ends were cut back, 4 bases at V and 5 bases at J, with 11 bases in the middle. This CDR3 spans 13 amino acids. Germline CDR1 and CDR2: SGHNT and YENEEA. The CDR3 DNA is TGTGCCAGCAGCTCGGCAGGGCGAACTGAAGCTTTCTTT. It encodes CASSSAGRTEAFF.

J is TRBJ1-1 and V is TRBV18; 7 bases are a match to TRBD1. Germline values: CDR1 KGHSH, CDR2 LQKENI. CDR3 length: 13 amino acids. With V trimmed by 0 bases and J by 6 bases, 1 base remained unmatched. The CDR3 nucleotides read TGTGCCAGCTCACCACCGCAGGGGGCTGAAGCTTTCTTT. Encoded protein: CASSPPQGAEAFF.

This chain uses TRBV19 with TRBJ1-1; maybe TRBD1 (5 bases). The CDR3 extends over 14 amino acids. Between the trimmed V and J ends, which lost 1 base and 5 bases, there was a span of 11 bases. Germline assignment: CDR1 LNHDA and CDR2 SQIVND (reference sequence). The CDR3 spells CASSIGVRTTEAFF. DNA for the CDR3: TGTGCCAGTAGTATAGGGGTGAGGACAACTGAAGCTTTCTTT. Combining the CDR3 with reference TRBV19 and TRBJ1-1 gives the whole variable domain DGGITQSPKYLFRKEGQNVTLSCEQNLNHDAMYWYRQDPGQGLRLIYYSQIVNDFQKGDIAEGYSVSREKKESFPLTVTSAQKNPTAFYLCASSIGVRTTEAFFGQGTRLTVV.

The rearrangement joins TRBV2 to TRBJ1-4; TRBD1 matches 7 bases. Germline CDR1 reads SNHLY; CDR2 reads FYNNEI. With V trimmed by 8 bases and J by 2 bases, 8 bases remained unmatched. This CDR3 region has 15 residues. In nucleotides, the CDR3 is TGTGCCAGCGAGCCATCGGGACAGACTAATGAAAAACTGTTTTTT. Translating gives CASEPSGQTNEKLFF.

The chain's CDR3 is CASSYQIQETQYF. In nucleotides, the CDR3 is TGTGCCAGCAGTTACCAGATCCAAGAGACCCAGTACTTC. The rearrangement joins TRBV6-5 to TRBJ2-5; D unclear. Trimming left V 2 bases short and J 1 base short, with 5 bases between. The length of the CDR3 is 13 residues. In germline, CDR1 is MNHEY, CDR2 SVGAGI.

The chain has TRBV28 and TRBJ1-2; D is undetermined. This CDR3 is built from 13 residues. The germline V and J ends were trimmed by 3 bases and 8 bases, with 13 bases remaining between them. Germline CDR1 reads MDHEN; CDR2 reads SYDVKM. CDR3 bases: TGTGCCAGCAGTTTTGGCAGAACTAAGGGCTACACCTTC. It specifies CASSFGRTKGYTF.

The chain recombines TRBV24-1 with TRBJ2-2; 9 positions agree with TRBD1. Per the germline V gene, CDR1 is KGHDR and CDR2 is SFDVKD. This CDR3 comprises 16 residues. V trimming: 2 bases; J trimming: 4 bases; junction bases outside the gene matches: 4. As DNA, the CDR3 is TGTGCCACCAGTGATTCCGGGACAGGGCGCACCGGGGAGCTGTTTTTT. It encodes CATSDSGTGRTGELFF.

The chain combines TRBV5-4 with TRBJ2-5; 8 bases are shared with TRBD2. Trimming at V came to 4 bases and at J to 7 bases, leaving 9 bases not matched to a gene. Germline V gene data show CDR1 as SGHNT and CDR2 as YYREEE (reference sequence). The CDR3 spans 14 residues. The CDR3 DNA reads TGTGCCAGCAGCCGGGAGGTCGGGGGGGGGACCCAGTACTTC. Translated: CASSREVGGGTQYF.

A few counts support this clone. CDR3 residues: CASSLRAGRDEQFF. Here the CDR3 DNA reads TGTGCCAGCAGCCTGAGAGCGGGGAGGGATGAGCAGTTCTTC. The chain recombines TRBV11-2 with TRBJ2-1; 7 bases align to TRBD2. The CDR3 runs to 14 residues. The trim removed 5 bases at V and 8 bases at J, leaving 9 bases unmatched. Germline lookup yields CDR1 SGHAT and CDR2 FQNNGV.

This clone was observed a handful of times. V is TRBV2 and J is TRBJ1-1; TRBD1 agrees at 7 bases. The CDR3 contains 12 residues. In germline, CDR1 is SNHLY, CDR2 FYNNEI. Trimming removed 5 bases from V and 5 bases from J; junction bases left unmatched: 2. The CDR3 sequence is CASSKQGTEAFF. The DNA for the CDR3 is TGTGCCAGCAGTAAACAGGGGACTGAAGCTTTCTTT.

In the case of this clone: A read error may produce the germline difference seen at one junction end. The V gene is TRBV28, the J gene TRBJ2-7, with D possibly being TRBD2 (5 bases). The CDR3 loop spans 15 amino acids. The germline V gene has CDR1 MDHEN and CDR2 SYDVKM. CDR3 loop: CASTLSVGATYEQYF. In DNA, the CDR3 is TGTGCCAGCACTTTATCGGTGGGAGCGACCTACGAGCAGTACTTC.